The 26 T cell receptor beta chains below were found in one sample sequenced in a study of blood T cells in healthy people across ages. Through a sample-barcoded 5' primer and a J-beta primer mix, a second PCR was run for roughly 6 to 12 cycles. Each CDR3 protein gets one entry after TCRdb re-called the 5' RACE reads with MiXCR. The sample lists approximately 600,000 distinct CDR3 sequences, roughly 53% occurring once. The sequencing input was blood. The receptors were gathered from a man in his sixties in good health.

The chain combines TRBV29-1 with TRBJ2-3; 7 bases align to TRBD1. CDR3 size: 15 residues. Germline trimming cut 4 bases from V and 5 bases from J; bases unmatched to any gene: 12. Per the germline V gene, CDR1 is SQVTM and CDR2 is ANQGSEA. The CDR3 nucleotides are TGCAGCGTTGGGCGAACGACAGGGTTGGGAGATACGCAGTATTTT. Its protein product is CSVGRTTGLGDTQYF.

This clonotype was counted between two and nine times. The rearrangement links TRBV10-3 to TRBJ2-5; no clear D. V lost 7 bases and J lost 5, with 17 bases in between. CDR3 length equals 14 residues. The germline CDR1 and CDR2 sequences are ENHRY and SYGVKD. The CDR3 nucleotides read TGTGCCATCACCGACTCTGGGGTTTCGGAGACCCAGTACTTC. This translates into CAITDSGVSETQYF.

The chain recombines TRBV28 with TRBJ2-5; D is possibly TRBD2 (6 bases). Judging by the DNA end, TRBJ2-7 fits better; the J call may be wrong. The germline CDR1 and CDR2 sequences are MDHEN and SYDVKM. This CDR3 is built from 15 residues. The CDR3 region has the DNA TGTGCCAGCAGTTTCTACGCTAGCGTGGGCTACGAGCAGTACTTC. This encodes CASSFYASVGYEQYF.

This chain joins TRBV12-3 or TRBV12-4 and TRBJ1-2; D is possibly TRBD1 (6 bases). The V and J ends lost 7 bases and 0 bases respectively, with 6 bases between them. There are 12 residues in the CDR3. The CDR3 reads CASTGANYGYTF. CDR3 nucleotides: TGTGCCAGCACAGGGGCTAACTATGGCTACACCTTC.

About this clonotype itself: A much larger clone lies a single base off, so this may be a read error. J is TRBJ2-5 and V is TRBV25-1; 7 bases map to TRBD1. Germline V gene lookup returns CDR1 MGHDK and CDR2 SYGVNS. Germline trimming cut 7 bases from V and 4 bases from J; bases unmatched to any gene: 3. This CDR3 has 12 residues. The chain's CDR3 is CASNRDRETQYF. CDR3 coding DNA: TGTGCCAGCAACCGGGACAGAGAGACCCAGTACTTC. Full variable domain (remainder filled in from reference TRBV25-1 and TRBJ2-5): EADIYQTPRYLVIGTGKKITLECSQTMGHDKMYWYQQDPGMELHLIHYSYGVNSTEKGDLSSESTVSRIRTEHFPLTLESARPSHTSQYLCASNRDRETQYFGPGTRLLVL.

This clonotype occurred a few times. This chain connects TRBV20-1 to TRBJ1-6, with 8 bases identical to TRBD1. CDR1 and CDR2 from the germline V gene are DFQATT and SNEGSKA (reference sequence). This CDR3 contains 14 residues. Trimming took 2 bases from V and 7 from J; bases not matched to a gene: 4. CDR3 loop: CSARLGQVNSPLHF. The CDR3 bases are TGCAGTGCTAGATTGGGACAGGTGAATTCACCCCTCCACTTT.

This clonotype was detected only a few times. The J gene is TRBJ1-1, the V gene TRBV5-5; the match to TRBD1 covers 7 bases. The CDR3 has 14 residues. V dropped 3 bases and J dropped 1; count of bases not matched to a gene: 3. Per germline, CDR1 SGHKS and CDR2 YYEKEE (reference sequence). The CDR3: CASSSAGGNTEAFF. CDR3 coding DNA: TGTGCCAGCAGCTCAGCAGGGGGGAACACTGAAGCTTTCTTT.

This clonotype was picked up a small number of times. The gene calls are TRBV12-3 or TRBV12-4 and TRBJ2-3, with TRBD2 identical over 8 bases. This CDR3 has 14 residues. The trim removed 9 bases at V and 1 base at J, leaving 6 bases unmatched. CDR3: CASHPSGRTDTQYF. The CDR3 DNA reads TGTGCCAGTCACCCTAGCGGGCGCACAGATACGCAGTATTTT.

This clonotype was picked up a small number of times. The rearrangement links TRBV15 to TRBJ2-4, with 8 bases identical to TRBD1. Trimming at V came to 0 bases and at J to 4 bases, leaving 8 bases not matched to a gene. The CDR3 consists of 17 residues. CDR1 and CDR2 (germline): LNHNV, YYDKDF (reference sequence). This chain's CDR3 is CATSRDPGQGGKNIQYF. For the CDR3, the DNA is TGTGCCACCAGCAGAGACCCCGGACAGGGTGGGAAAAACATTCAGTACTTC.

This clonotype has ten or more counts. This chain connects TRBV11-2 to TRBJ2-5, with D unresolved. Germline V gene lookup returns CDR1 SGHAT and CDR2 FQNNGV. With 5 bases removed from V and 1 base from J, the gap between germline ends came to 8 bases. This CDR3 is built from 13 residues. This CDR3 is CASSPAGQETQYF. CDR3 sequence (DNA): TGTGCCAGCAGCCCCGCCGGCCAAGAGACCCAGTACTTC.

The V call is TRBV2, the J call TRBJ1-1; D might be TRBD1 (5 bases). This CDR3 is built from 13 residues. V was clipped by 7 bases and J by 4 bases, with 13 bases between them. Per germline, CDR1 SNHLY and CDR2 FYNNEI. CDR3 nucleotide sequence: TGTGCCAGCAACCCGGCGGGGGGCACTGAAGCTTTCTTT. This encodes CASNPAGGTEAFF.

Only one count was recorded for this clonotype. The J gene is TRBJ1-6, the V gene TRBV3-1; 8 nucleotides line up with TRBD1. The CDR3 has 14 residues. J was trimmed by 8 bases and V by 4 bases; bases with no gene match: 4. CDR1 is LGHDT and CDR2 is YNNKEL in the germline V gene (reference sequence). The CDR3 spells CASSRNRGDSPLHF. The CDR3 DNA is TGTGCCAGCAGCCGCAACAGGGGGGATTCACCCCTCCACTTT. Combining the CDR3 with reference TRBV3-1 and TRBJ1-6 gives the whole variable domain DTAVSQTPKYLVTQMGNDKSIKCEQNLGHDTMYWYKQDSKKFLKIMFSYNNKELIINETVPNRFSPKSPDKAHLNLHINSLELGDSAVYFCASSRNRGDSPLHFGNGTRLTVT.

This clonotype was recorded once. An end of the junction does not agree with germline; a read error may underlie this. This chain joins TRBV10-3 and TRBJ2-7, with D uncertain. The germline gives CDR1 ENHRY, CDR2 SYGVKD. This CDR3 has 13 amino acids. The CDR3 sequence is CAITKAGSDEQYF. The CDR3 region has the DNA TGTGCCATCACTAAGGCAGGCTCCGACGAGCAGTACTTC.

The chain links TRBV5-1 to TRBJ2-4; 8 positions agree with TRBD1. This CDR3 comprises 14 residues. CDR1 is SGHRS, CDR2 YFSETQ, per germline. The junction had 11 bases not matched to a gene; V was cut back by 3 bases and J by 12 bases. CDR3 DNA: TGCGCCAGCAGCTCCCGGGACAGGCCATACGGTCAGTACTTC. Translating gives CASSSRDRPYGQYF.

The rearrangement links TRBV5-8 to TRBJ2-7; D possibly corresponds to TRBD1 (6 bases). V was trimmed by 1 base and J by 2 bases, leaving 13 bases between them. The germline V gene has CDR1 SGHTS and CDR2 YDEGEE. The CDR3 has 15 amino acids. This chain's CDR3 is CASSLRDIGTYEQYF. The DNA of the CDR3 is TGTGCCAGCAGCTTGCGGGACATCGGAACCTACGAGCAGTACTTC.

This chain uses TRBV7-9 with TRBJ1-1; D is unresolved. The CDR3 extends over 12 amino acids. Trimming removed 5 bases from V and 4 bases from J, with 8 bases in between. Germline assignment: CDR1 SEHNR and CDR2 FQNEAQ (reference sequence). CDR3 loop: CASSADITEAFF. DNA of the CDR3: TGTGCCAGCAGCGCCGACATCACTGAAGCTTTCTTT.

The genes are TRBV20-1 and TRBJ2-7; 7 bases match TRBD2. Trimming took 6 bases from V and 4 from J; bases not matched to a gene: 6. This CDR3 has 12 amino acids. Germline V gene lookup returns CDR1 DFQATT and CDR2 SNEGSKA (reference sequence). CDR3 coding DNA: TGCAGTGCACATCGCGGGGGTTACGAGCAGTACTTC. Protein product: CSAHRGGYEQYF.

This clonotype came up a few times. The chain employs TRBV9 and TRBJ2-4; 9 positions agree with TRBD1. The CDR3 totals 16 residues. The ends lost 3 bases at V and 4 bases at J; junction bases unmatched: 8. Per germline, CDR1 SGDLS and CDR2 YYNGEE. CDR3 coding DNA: TGTGCCAGCAGCGCCCTTAGGACAGGGGAAAAAAACATTCAGTACTTC. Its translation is CASSALRTGEKNIQYF.

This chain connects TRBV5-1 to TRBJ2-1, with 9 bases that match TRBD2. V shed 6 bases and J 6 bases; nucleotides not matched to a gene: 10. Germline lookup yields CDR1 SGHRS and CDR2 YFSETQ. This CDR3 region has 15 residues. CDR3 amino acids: CASNPSGVTSNEQFF. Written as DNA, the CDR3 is TGCGCCAGCAACCCTAGCGGGGTAACTAGCAATGAGCAGTTCTTC.

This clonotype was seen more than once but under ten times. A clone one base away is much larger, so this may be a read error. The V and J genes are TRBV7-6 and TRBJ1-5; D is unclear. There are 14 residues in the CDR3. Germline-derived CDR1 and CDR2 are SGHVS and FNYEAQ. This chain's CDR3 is CASSLAGINPPQHF. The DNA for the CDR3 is TGTGCCAGCAGCTTAGCCGGCATAAATCCGCCCCAGCATTTT.

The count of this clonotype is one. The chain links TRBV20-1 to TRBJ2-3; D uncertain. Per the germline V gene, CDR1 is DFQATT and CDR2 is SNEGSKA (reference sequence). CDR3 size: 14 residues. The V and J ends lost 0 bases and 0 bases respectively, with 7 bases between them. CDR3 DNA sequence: TGCAGTGCTAGAGAATGGCCCAGCACAGATACGCAGTATTTT. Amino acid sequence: CSAREWPSTDTQYF.

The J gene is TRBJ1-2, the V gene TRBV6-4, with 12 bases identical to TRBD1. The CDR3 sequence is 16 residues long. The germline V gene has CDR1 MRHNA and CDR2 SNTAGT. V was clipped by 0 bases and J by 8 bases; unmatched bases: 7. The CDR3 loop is CASSDSPHGTGGGYTF. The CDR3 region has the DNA TGTGCCAGCAGTGACTCGCCGCACGGGACAGGGGGCGGCTACACCTTC.

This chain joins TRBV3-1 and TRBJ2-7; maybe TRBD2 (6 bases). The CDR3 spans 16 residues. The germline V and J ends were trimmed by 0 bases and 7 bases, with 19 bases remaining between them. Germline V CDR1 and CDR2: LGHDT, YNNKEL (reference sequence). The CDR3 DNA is TGTGCCAGCAGCCAAGATTACGGGACCGCGACTAGGGAGCAGTACTTC. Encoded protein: CASSQDYGTATREQYF.

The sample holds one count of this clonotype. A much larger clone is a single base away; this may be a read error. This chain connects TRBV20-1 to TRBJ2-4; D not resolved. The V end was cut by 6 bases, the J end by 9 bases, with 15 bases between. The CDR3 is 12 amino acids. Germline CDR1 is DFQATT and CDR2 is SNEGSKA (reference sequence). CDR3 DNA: TGCAGTGCCCCCAGCCGGATGGCCATTCAGTACTTC. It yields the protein CSAPSRMAIQYF.

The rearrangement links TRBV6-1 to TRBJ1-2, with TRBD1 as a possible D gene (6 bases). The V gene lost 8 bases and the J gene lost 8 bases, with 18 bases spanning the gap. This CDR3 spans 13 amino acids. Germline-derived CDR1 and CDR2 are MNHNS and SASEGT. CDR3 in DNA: TGTGCCAGCGCCGAGGGGACAAGCCGGGGCTACACCTTC. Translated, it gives CASAEGTSRGYTF.

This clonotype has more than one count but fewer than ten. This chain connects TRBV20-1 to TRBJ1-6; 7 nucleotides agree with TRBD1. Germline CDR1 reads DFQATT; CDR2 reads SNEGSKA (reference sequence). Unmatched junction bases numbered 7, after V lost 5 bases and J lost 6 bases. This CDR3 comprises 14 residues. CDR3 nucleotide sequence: TGCAGTGCTTACCGACAGGGCCTTAATTCACCCCTCCACTTT. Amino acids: CSAYRQGLNSPLHF.